This T cell receptor beta chain stems from a study of blood T cell repertoires in COVID-19. Study-level background: Both acute and convalescent COVID-19 samples were obtained from the United States, Italy and Spain.

The method was immunoSEQ multiplex PCR; TCRdb's version includes in-frame clones alone and lacks a portion of them. Altogether 250,000 or so clones are present, about 90% being singletons, with the ten largest covering around 6.5%. CDR1 is MNHEY, CDR2 SVGAGI, per germline. The CDR3 contains 12 residues. The V and J ends lost 8 bases and 6 bases, in that order; junction bases with no gene match: 5. This TCR derives from a man aged 60 to 75 with acute or convalescent COVID-19. Material: peripheral blood. The chain carries TRBV6-5 and TRBJ2-7; 9 bases match TRBD1. The CDR3 loop is CASQQGAGEQYF. DNA for the CDR3: TGTGCCAGCCAACAGGGGGCAGGCGAGCAGTACTTC.